The 10 T cell receptor beta chains reported below all come from one sample, sequenced in a study of tumor-infiltrating lymphocytes in primary liver carcinoma. They got blood RNA out of unsorted whole blood and also pulled out germline DNA. Synthesis of TCR beta cDNA was carried out from 500 ng total RNA with a constant-region primer. Three nested multiplex PCR rounds, a slightly modified ARM-PCR, produced the libraries for TCR beta. Forward primers for TRBV1-TRBV30 and a C-beta reverse primer served the first two PCR rounds, at 10 cycles each. From the multiplex PCR reads, TCRdb called clonotypes with MiXCR, one entry per CDR3 protein. The top ten hold 5.5% to 7% of the sample, which has 300,000 to 350,000 distinct CDR3 sequences, roughly 61% seen once. Sequenced: peripheral blood. Source of these receptors: a man aged 35-49 years with primary liver carcinoma and hepatitis B virus infection.

This sequence joins TRBV28 and TRBJ2-5, with TRBD1 matching over 11 bases. CDR3 size: 15 residues. Germline trimming cut 4 bases from V and 3 bases from J; bases unmatched to any gene: 4. Germline V gene data show CDR1 as MDHEN and CDR2 as SYDVKM. This chain's CDR3 is CASSSPGQGEETQYF. The CDR3 nucleotides are TGTGCCAGCAGTTCGCCGGGACAGGGGGAAGAGACCCAGTACTTC.

Only one count was recorded for this clonotype. This may be a read error: a much more frequent sequence differs by one nucleotide. CDR3 bases: TGTGCCAGCAGTCGTCCGGCGGGAGGAGACACAGATACGCAGTATTTT. Its protein is CASSRPAGGDTDTQYF. The V call is TRBV6-5, the J call TRBJ2-3, with 8 bases identical to TRBD2. Trimming took 5 bases from V and 2 from J; bases not matched to a gene: 9. Germline CDR1 MNHEY, CDR2 SVGAGI. CDR3 length: 16 residues.

Notes on this clonotype: Possible read error: a much larger clone is one base away. The chain links TRBV5-5 to TRBJ2-2; D gene unclear. This CDR3 contains 14 residues. The V end lost 5 bases, the J end lost 6 bases, and 14 bases lay between the germline ends. From germline, CDR1 is SGHKS and CDR2 YYEKEE (reference sequence). CDR3 residues: CASRTDRTPGELFF. CDR3 bases: TGTGCCAGCAGAACGGACCGAACCCCCGGGGAGCTGTTTTTT.

The sample holds many counts of this clonotype. J is TRBJ2-2 and V is TRBV6-5; TRBD1 agrees at 7 bases. The length of the CDR3 is 16 residues. Trimming cost V 1 base and J 1 base; bases outside gene matches: 3. Germline V gene data show CDR1 as MNHEY and CDR2 as SVGAGI. CDR3 sequence (DNA): TGTGCCAGCAGTTACTTTCAGGGGGTGAACACCGGGGAGCTGTTTTTT. It translates to CASSYFQGVNTGELFF.

The chain couples TRBV11-2 to TRBJ2-7; tentatively, D is TRBD1 (6 bases). Germline-derived CDR1 and CDR2 are SGHAT and FQNNGV. V lost 4 bases and J 6 bases, leaving 16 bases between the germline ends. CDR3 length: 14 residues. The CDR3 protein is CASSSRTEGCEQYF. CDR3 bases: TGTGCCAGCAGCTCCCGGACAGAGGGCTGCGAGCAGTACTTC.

This chain connects TRBV25-1 to TRBJ2-6; the D is unclear. Germline V gene data show CDR1 as MGHDK and CDR2 as SYGVNS. The V gene lost 4 bases and the J gene lost 1 base, with 8 bases spanning the gap. This CDR3 region has 15 residues. CDR3 DNA: TGTGCCAGCAGTGGCCCTTTTTCTGGGGCCAACGTCCTGACTTTC. Amino acids: CASSGPFSGANVLTF.

Concerning this clonotype itself: The junction differs from germline at one of its ends, possibly a read error. This chain uses TRBV4-2 with TRBJ1-2; no definite D call. This CDR3 has 14 amino acids. From germline, CDR1 is LGHNA and CDR2 YNFKEQ. The CDR3 region has the DNA TGTGCCAGCAACCAAACCGATGGTGGTCTTGGCTACACCTTC. Translated: CASNQTDGGLGYTF.

Note on this clonotype: The junction departs from germline at one end; a sequencing error may be responsible. V gene TRBV5-4 combines with J gene TRBJ1-2, with TRBD1 as a possible D gene (6 bases). There are 15 residues in the CDR3. The germline CDR1 and CDR2 sequences are SGHNT and YYREEE (reference sequence). In DNA, the CDR3 is TGTACCAGCAGCTTGGGTCTTGATCAGGGGAGCGGCTACACCTTC. This sequence encodes CTSSLGLDQGSGYTF.

At least ten counts were recorded for this clonotype. The chain recombines TRBV6-2 or TRBV6-3 with TRBJ2-5, with D perhaps TRBD1 (5 bases). Trimming stripped 5 bases from V and 1 base from J, with 11 bases between. CDR1 and CDR2 (germline): MNHEY, SVGEGT. This CDR3 contains 14 residues. CDR3 bases: TGTGCCAGCAGTCCACAGGAGAGCCAAGAGACCCAGTACTTC. Protein sequence: CASSPQESQETQYF.

This clonotype was detected once. A junction boundary mismatches the germline segment, possibly from a read error. The chain carries TRBV11-2 and TRBJ2-3, with 7 nucleotides matching TRBD1. Germline V CDR1 and CDR2: SGHAT, FQNNGV. The CDR3 loop spans 17 amino acids. The CDR3 DNA reads as TGTGCTAGCAGCTTAGACCCAGGCAGGGGGAAAACAGATACGCAGTATTTT. This sequence encodes CASSLDPGRGKTDTQYF.